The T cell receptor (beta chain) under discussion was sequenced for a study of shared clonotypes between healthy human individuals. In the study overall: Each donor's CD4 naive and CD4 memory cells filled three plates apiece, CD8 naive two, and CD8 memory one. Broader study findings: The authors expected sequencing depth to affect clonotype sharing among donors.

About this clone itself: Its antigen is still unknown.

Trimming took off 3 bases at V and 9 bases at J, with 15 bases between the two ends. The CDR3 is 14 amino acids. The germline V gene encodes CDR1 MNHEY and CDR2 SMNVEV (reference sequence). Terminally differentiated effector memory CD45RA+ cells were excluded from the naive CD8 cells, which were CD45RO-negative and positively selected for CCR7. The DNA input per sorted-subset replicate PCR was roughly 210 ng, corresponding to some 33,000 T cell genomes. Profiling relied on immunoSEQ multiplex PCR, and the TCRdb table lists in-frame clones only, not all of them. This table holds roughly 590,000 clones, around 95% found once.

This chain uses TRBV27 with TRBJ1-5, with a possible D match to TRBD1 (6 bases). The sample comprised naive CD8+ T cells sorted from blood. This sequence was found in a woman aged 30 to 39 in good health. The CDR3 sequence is CASSFRGRLGPQHF. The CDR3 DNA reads TGTGCCAGCAGTTTCAGGGGTCGTCTCGGGCCCCAGCATTTT.